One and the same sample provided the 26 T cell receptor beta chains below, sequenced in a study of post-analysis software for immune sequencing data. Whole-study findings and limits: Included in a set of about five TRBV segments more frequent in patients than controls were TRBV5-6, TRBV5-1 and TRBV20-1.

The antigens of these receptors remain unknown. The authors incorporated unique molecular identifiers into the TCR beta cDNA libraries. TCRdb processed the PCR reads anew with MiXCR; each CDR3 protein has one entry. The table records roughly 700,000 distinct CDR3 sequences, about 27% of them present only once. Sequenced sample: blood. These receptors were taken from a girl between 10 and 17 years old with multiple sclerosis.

For the CDR3, the DNA is TGTGCCACCAGTGATTTCTCATCCTACACCTTC. Translated, it gives CATSDFSSYTF. V and J are TRBV24-1 and TRBJ1-2; D call uncertain. There are 11 residues in the CDR3. V shed 1 base and J shed 10 bases, with 6 bases lying between them. Germline V CDR1 and CDR2: KGHDR, SFDVKD.

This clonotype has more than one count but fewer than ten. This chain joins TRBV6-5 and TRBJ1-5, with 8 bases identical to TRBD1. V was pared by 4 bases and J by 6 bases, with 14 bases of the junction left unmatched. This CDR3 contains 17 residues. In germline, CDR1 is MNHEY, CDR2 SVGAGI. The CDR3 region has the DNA TGTGCCAGCAGTTCCGACAGGGGACTCCGAAATTCTCAGCCCCAGCATTTT. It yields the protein CASSSDRGLRNSQPQHF.

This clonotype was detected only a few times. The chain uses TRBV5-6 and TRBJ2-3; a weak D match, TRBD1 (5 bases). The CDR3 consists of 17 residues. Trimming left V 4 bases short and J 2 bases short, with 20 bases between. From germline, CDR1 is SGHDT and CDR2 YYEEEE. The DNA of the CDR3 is TGTGCCAGCAGCCCCGAATATCCAGGGCGGTTCACAGATACGCAGTATTTT. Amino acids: CASSPEYPGRFTDTQYF.

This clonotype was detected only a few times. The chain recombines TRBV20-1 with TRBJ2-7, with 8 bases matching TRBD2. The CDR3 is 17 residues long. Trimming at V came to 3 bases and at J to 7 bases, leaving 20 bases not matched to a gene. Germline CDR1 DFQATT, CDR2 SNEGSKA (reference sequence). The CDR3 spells CSASGGPAGASWGEQYF. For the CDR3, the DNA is TGCAGTGCTAGCGGGGGGCCAGCGGGGGCTTCCTGGGGAGAGCAGTACTTC.

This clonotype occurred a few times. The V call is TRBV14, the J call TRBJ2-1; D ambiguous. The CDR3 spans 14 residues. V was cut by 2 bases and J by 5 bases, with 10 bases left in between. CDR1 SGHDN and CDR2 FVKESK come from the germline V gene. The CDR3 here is CASSQRYRNNEQFF. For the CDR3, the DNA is TGTGCCAGCAGCCAAAGGTACAGAAACAATGAGCAGTTCTTC. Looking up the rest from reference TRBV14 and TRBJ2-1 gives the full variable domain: EAGVTQFPSHSVIEKGQTVTLRCDPISGHDNLYWYRRVMGKEIKFLLHFVKESKQDESGMPNNRFLAERTGGTYSTLKVQPAELEDSGVYFCASSQRYRNNEQFFGPGTRLTVL.

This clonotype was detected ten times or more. The CDR3 protein is CASRSTGNTKYF. The CDR3 DNA sequence: TGTGCCAGCAGGTCGACAGGAAATACTAAGTATTTT. The J gene is TRBJ2-3, the V gene TRBV6-5, with D perhaps TRBD1 (6 bases). Trimming shortened V by 6 bases and J by 13 bases, and 17 bases separated the two germline ends. Germline CDR1 MNHEY, CDR2 SVGAGI. This CDR3 has 12 residues.

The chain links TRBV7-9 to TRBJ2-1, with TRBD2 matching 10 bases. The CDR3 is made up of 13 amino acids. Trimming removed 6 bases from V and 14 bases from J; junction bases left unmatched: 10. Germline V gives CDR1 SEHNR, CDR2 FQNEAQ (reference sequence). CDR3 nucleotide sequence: TGTGCCAGCAGGGATTCTAGCGGGAGCGGGGAGTTCTTC. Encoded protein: CASRDSSGSGEFF.

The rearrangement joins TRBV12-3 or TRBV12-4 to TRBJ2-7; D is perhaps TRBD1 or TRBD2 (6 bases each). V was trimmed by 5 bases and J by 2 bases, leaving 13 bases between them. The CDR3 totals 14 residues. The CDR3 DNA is TGTGCCAGCAGTACATACGGGGGCCCCTACGAGCAGTACTTC. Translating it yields CASSTYGGPYEQYF.

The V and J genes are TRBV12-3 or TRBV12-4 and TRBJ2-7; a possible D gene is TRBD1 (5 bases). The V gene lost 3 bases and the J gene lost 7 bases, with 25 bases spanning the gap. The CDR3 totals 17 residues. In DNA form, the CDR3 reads TGTGCCAGCAGTTTGAGACGGCAGGGTAATATTTTATTAGAGCAGTACTTC. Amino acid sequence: CASSLRRQGNILLEQYF.

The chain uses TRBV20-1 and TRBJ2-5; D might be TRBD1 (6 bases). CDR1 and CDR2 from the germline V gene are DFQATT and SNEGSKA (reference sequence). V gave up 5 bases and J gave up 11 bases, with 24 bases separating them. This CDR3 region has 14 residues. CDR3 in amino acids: CSALGALSYDEQYF. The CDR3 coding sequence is TGCAGTGCTCTGGGGGCCTTATCCTACGATGAGCAGTACTTC.

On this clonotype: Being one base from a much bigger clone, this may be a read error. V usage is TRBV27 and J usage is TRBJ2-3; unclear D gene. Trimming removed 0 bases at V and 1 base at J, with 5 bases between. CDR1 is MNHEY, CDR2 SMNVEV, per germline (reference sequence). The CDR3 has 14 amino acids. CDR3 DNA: TGTGCCAGCAGTTTATCTTGGGGCACAGATACGCAGTATTTT. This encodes CASSLSWGTDTQYF.

CDR3 region: CASRQTGQLNSPLHF. Here the CDR3 DNA reads TGTGCCAGCAGGCAGACGGGACAGTTAAATTCACCCCTCCACTTT. This sequence joins TRBV2 and TRBJ1-6; 7 positions agree with TRBD1. Germline-derived CDR1 and CDR2 are SNHLY and FYNNEI. The CDR3 extends over 15 amino acids. J lost 7 bases, V lost 6 bases, and 9 bases had no gene match.

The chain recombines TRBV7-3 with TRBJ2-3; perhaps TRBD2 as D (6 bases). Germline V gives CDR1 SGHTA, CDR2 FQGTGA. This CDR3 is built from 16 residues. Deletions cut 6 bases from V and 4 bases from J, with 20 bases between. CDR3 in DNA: TGTGCCAGCAGTCCTTCCGGGAGTAGACCCCCAGATACGCAGTATTTT. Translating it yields CASSPSGSRPPDTQYF. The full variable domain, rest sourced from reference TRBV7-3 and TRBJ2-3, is GAGVSQTPSNKVTEKGKYVELRCDPISGHTALYWYRQSLGQGPEFLIYFQGTGAADDSGLPNDRFFAVRPEGSVSTLKIQRTERGDSAVYLCASSPSGSRPPDTQYFGPGTRLTVL.

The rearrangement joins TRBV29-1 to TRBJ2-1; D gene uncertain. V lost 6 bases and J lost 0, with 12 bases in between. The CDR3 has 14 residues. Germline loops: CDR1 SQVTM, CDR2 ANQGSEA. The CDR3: CSVYFSSSYNEQFF. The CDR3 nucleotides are TGCAGCGTATACTTTTCTAGCTCCTACAATGAGCAGTTCTTC.

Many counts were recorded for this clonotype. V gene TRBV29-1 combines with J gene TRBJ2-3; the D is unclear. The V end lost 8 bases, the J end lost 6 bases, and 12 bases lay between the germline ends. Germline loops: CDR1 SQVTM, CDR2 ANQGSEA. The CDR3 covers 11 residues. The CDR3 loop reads CSCERADTQYF. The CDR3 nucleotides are TGCAGCTGCGAAAGGGCGGATACGCAGTATTTT.

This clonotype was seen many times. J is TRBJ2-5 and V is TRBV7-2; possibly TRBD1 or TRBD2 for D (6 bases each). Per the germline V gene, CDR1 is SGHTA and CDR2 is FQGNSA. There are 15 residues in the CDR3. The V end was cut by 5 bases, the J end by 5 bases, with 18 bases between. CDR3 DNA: TGTGCCAGCAGCCAAATGGGGGGCGTAGGGGAGACCCAGTACTTC. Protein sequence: CASSQMGGVGETQYF. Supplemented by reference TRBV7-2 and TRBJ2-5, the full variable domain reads GAGVSQSPSNKVTEKGKDVELRCDPISGHTALYWYRQSLGQGLEFLIYFQGNSAPDKSGLPSDRFSAERTGGSVSTLTIQRTQQEDSAVYLCASSQMGGVGETQYFGPGTRLLVL.

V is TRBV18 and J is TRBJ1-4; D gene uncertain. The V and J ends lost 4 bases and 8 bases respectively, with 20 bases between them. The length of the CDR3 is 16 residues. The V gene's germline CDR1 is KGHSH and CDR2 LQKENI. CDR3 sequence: CASSRTTFPLGEKLFF. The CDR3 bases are TGTGCCAGCTCACGGACTACCTTCCCCCTAGGGGAAAAACTGTTTTTT. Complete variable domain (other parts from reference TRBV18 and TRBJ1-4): NAGVMQNPRHLVRRRGQEARLRCSPMKGHSHVYWYRQLPEEGLKFMVYLQKENIIDESGMPKERFSAEFPKEGPSILRIQQVVRGDSAAYFCASSRTTFPLGEKLFFGSGTQLSVL.

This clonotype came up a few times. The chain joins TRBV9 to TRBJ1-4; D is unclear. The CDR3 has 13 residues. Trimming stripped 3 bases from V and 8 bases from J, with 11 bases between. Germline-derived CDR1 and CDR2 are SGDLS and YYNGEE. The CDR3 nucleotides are TGTGCCAGCAGCGCCAGCCCGGGGGAAAAACTGTTTTTT. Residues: CASSASPGEKLFF.

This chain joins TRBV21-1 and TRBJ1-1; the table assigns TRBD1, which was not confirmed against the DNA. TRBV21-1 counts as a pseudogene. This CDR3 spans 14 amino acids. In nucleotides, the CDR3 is TGTGCCAGCAGCACGGAGGGGGCAGGCACTGAAGCTTTCTTT. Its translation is CASSTEGAGTEAFF.

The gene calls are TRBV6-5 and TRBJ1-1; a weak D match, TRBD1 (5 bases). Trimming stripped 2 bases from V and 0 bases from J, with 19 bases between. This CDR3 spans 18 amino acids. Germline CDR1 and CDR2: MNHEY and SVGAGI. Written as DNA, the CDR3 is TGTGCCAGCAGTTACGCGAATTCAGGGCCTTGGATGAACACTGAAGCTTTCTTT. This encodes CASSYANSGPWMNTEAFF.

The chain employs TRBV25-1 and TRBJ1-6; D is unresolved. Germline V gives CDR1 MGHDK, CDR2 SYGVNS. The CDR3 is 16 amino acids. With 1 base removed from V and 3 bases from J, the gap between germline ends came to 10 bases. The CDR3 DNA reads TGTGCCAGCAGTGAATGGACGGGTCTCTATAATTCACCCCTCCACTTT. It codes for CASSEWTGLYNSPLHF.

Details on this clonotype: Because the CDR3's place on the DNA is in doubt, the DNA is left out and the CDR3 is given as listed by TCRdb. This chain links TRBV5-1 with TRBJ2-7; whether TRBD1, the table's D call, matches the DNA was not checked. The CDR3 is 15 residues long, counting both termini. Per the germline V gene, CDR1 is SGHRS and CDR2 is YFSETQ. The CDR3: CTSSLVGPGDYEQYF.

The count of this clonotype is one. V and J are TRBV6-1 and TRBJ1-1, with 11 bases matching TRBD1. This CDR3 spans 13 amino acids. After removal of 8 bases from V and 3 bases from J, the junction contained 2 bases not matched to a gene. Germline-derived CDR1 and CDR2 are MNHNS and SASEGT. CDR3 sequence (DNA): TGTGCCAGCGGGGGACAGGGGGACACTGAAGCTTTCTTT. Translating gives CASGGQGDTEAFF.

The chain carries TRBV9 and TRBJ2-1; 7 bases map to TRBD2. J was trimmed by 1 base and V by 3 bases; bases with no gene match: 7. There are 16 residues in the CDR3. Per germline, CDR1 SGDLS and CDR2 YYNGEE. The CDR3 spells CASSGHREESYNEQFF. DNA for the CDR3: TGTGCCAGCAGCGGCCATCGGGAGGAGTCCTACAATGAGCAGTTCTTC.

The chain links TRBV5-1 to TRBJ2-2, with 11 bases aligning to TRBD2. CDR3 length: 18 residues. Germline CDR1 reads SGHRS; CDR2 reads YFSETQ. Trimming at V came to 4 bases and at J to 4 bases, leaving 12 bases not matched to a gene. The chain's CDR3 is CASSPLPGLAGGTGELFF. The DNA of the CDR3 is TGCGCCAGCAGCCCCCTCCCAGGGCTAGCGGGAGGCACCGGGGAGCTGTTTTTT.

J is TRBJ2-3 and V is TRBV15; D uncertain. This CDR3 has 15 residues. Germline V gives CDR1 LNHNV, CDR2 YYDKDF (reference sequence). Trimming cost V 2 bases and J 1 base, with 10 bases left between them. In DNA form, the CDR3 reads TGTGCCACCAGCAGATGGACCCCGGGCACAGATACGCAGTATTTT. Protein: CATSRWTPGTDTQYF.